Sequencing of this T cell receptor (beta chain) was carried out in a study of blood T cell repertoires in COVID-19. The wider study: T cells, B-cell-depleted T cells, or PBMCs supplied cDNA or gDNA.

In the original processing: The assay estimated nucleated cells by amplifying reference gene primers. Assay used: immunoSEQ multiplex PCR; TCRdb lists only in-frame clones, some missing. The V and J calls and clone size were taken over from that table, and D and trimming were inferred from the DNA. This table holds about 270,000 clones, about nine tenths found once. From germline, CDR1 is SGHAT and CDR2 FQNNGV. Between the trimmed V and J ends, which lost 0 bases and 7 bases, there was a span of 19 bases. CDR3 length: 17 amino acids. Sequenced material: peripheral blood. The clonotype comes from a man aged 35 to 55 with active or convalescent COVID-19. This chain links TRBV11-2 with TRBJ2-1, with D perhaps matching TRBD2 (6 bases). CDR3 sequence (DNA): TGTGCCAGCAGCTTAGAGCCCTATATCGGGAGTGCGAATGAGCAGTTCTTC. Its translation: CASSLEPYIGSANEQFF.